This passage covers 3 T cell receptor beta chains from one sample sequenced in a study of shared clonotypes between healthy human individuals. Using immunoSEQ multiplex PCR, the repertoire was profiled, and TCRdb retains in-frame clones only, with some absent. The data show approximately 2,000,000 clones, roughly 95% seen once. CD45RO-negative cells were positively selected for CCR7, leaving out terminally differentiated effector memory CD45RA+ cells. What was sequenced was naive CD8+ T cells from PBMCs. These receptors were collected from a man between 18 and 29 years old in good health. Some clones in this sample may be carry-over from other donors' samples.

A note on this clone: Other DNA sequences in this sample translate to the same CDR3. The chain recombines TRBV7-9 with TRBJ2-7; 10 bases are shared with TRBD1. The CDR3 sequence is 15 residues long. V was pared by 5 bases and J by 0 bases, with 4 bases of the junction left unmatched. Germline lookup yields CDR1 SEHNR and CDR2 FQNEAQ (reference sequence). CDR3 DNA: TGTGCCAGCAGCGGCCGGGACAGGGGCTCCTACGAGCAGTACTTC. Translated, it gives CASSGRDRGSYEQYF.

This chain links TRBV19 with TRBJ1-5, with D perhaps matching TRBD1 (5 bases). This CDR3 is 13 amino acids long. V shed 7 bases and J shed 4 bases, with 11 bases lying between them. Per the germline V gene, CDR1 is LNHDA and CDR2 is SQIVND (reference sequence). The CDR3 coding sequence is TGTGCCAGTATGGCAGGGTTTAATCAGCCCCAGCATTTT. Protein: CASMAGFNQPQHF.

This chain uses TRBV19 with TRBJ1-1; perhaps TRBD1 as D (5 bases). The V and J ends lost 10 bases and 3 bases respectively, with 21 bases between them. The germline V gene encodes CDR1 LNHDA and CDR2 SQIVND (reference sequence). The CDR3 spans 15 residues. CDR3 sequence reads: CATYDRHLGDTEAFF. For the CDR3, the DNA is TGTGCCACCTACGACCGCCACCTAGGGGACACTGAAGCTTTCTTT.